Listed below are T cell receptor beta chains from one sample, sequenced in a study of T cell clusters in autoimmune cytopenias. Using the multiplex PCR reads, TCRdb records one entry per CDR3 protein without DNA. Recorded for this sample: some 7,800 distinct CDR3 sequences. Sequenced sample: peripheral blood. The receptors here all came from a human donor with an autoimmune cytopenia or autoimmune hepatitis (not recorded which). The CDR3 runs from the conserved cysteine through the conserved F or W. Fields, in order: CDR3 length, J gene, V gene, clone size, CDR3 protein. Clone size is given for some rows only: seen once, a few or many times, or a class if the clone is expanded.

length: 14; J: TRBJ2-1; V: TRBV12-3/TRBV12-4; size: medium-sized; CDR3: CASSPRTAYNEQFF
length: 11; J: TRBJ2-2; V: TRBV29-1; size: medium-sized; CDR3: CSVQGGGELFF
length: 15; J: TRBJ1-1; V: TRBV6-5; size: NA; CDR3: CASSYRELMNTEAFF
length: 16; J: TRBJ2-7; V: TRBV6-6; size: NA; CDR3: CASSYRQESLSYEQYF
length: 14; J: TRBJ1-6; V: TRBV11-2; size: NA; CDR3: CASSRSSYNSPLHF
length: 18; J: TRBJ2-3; V: TRBV20-1; size: NA; CDR3: CSARGALAGAPWGDTQYF
length: 14; J: TRBJ2-1; V: TRBV30; size: medium-sized; CDR3: CAWISGRAGSEQFF
length: 13; J: TRBJ2-7; V: TRBV27; size: medium-sized; CDR3: CASSFGKTYEQYF
length: 14; J: TRBJ1-1; V: TRBV5-1; size: NA; CDR3: CASSLETGVSEAFF
length: 14; J: TRBJ1-3; V: TRBV20-1; size: NA; CDR3: CSARGQLSGNTIYF
length: 12; J: TRBJ2-5; V: TRBV29-1; size: medium-sized; CDR3: CSVGHREETQYF
length: 13; J: TRBJ2-7; V: TRBV5-4; size: NA; CDR3: CASSLDTYYEQYF
length: 14; J: TRBJ1-1; V: TRBV29-1; size: medium-sized; CDR3: CSAAGTGEGIEAFF
length: 11; J: TRBJ1-1; V: TRBV12-3/TRBV12-4; size: NA; CDR3: CASSGDGEAFF
length: 13; J: TRBJ1-5; V: TRBV6-5; size: medium-sized; CDR3: CASRRQGNQPQHF
length: 16; J: TRBJ2-7; V: TRBV5-1; size: NA; CDR3: CASSLGFRDRGYEQYF
length: 13; J: TRBJ1-1; V: TRBV7-9; size: NA; CDR3: CASSASGTTEAFF
length: 17; J: TRBJ2-5; V: TRBV7-2; size: medium-sized; CDR3: CASSLVSTAGGEETQYF
length: 18; J: TRBJ2-1; V: TRBV12-3/TRBV12-4; size: NA; CDR3: CASTRLAGGLRAYNEQFF
length: 14; J: TRBJ1-1; V: TRBV9; size: NA; CDR3: CASSADRANTEAFF
length: 17; J: TRBJ2-7; V: TRBV18; size: NA; CDR3: CASSPSMASVSSYEQYF
length: 14; J: TRBJ2-2; V: TRBV6-5; size: NA; CDR3: CASKGGSNTGELFF
length: 13; J: TRBJ1-1; V: TRBV12-3/TRBV12-4; size: NA; CDR3: CASSLAQIRGAFF
length: 15; J: TRBJ2-2; V: TRBV10-3; size: NA; CDR3: CAISRSTAFTGELFF
length: 14; J: TRBJ2-7; V: TRBV5-4; size: medium-sized; CDR3: CASSQPGGPYEQYF
length: 18; J: TRBJ1-4; V: TRBV12-3/TRBV12-4; size: NA; CDR3: CASSSTRDGGQVNEKLFF
length: 17; J: TRBJ2-4; V: TRBV29-1; size: medium-sized; CDR3: CSVELAGGPGAKNIQYF
length: 14; J: TRBJ2-7; V: TRBV28; size: NA; CDR3: CASSFLSGPYEQYF
length: 14; J: TRBJ2-5; V: TRBV5-6; size: NA; CDR3: CASSLGGTKETQYF